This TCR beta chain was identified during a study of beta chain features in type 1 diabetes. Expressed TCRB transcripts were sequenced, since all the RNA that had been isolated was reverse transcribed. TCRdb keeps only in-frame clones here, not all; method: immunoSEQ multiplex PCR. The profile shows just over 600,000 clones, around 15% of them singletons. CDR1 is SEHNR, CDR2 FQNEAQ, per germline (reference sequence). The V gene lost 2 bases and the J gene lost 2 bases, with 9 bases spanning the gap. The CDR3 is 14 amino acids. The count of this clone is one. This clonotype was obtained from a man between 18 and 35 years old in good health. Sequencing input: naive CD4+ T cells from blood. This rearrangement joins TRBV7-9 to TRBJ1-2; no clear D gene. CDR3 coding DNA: TGTGCCAGCAGCTTAATGGTGGGGAACTATGGCTACACCTTC. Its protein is CASSLMVGNYGYTF.